This is a list of T cell receptor beta chains from one sample in a study of identical twins. TCRdb re-called the 5' RACE reads through MiXCR, storing one row per CDR3 protein. The sample shows about 890,000 distinct CDR3 sequences, around an eighth of them seen only once. The sample was also reused in another study, on yellow fever vaccine responses in identical twins.

What was sequenced was PBMCs. The receptors derive from a woman younger than 35 in good health. CDR3s include the opening cysteine and the closing phenylalanine or tryptophan. The D gene is left open where the match is weak. The listing skips clone size in some rows; elsewhere it reads once, few, many or a size class.

CDR3nt | CDR3aa | j_gene | v_gene | abundance | d_gene
TGTGCCAGCTCACCACCCCGATGGACAGGTATCTACAATGAGCAGTTCTTC | CASSPPRWTGIYNEQFF | TRBJ2-1 | TRBV18 | once | TRBD1
TGCGCCAGCAGTTCGGACTTCCTCCGGGAGCAGTTCTTC | CASSSDFLREQFF | TRBJ2-1 | TRBV10-2 | . | .
TGTGCCAGCAGTTACCCCCCTACAGGGGTCAGTGAGCAGTTCTTC | CASSYPPTGVSEQFF | TRBJ2-1 | TRBV6-5 | few | TRBD1
TGTGCCAGCCGAAAAGACAGGGCCACCGGGGAGCTGTTTTTT | CASRKDRATGELFF | TRBJ2-2 | TRBV28 | few | TRBD1
TGCAGCGCAGCGACACTGTACCAAGAGACCCAGTACTTC | CSAATLYQETQYF | TRBJ2-5 | TRBV29-1 | . | .
TGTGCCAGCAGTTACGGACAGGGAATCACTGAAGCTTTCTTT | CASSYGQGITEAFF | TRBJ1-1 | TRBV6-5 | many | TRBD1
TGTGCCAGCAGTTTCCGGATAGCGGGAGTCCACTACGAGCAGTACTTC | CASSFRIAGVHYEQYF | TRBJ2-7 | TRBV28 | few | TRBD2
TGTGCCAGTAGTATAATACAGGGCATGGCGCGTGGCTACACCTTC | CASSIIQGMARGYTF | TRBJ1-2 | TRBV19 | once | .
TGTGCCAGCAGTCCGCGGACTAGCCACAACACCGGGGAGCTGTTTTTT | CASSPRTSHNTGELFF | TRBJ2-2 | TRBV27 | few | TRBD2
TGCGCCAGCAGCTCGCCGTGGACAGAGACCCAGTACTTC | CASSSPWTETQYF | TRBJ2-5 | TRBV5-1 | few | .
TGCAGCGTTGACAGAGACAGGCTGAAGGAGACCCAGTACTTC | CSVDRDRLKETQYF | TRBJ2-5 | TRBV29-1 | . | .
TGCAGTGCTAGAGTCGGTGCCTACGAGCAGTACTTC | CSARVGAYEQYF | TRBJ2-7 | TRBV20-1 | many | .
TGTGCCAGCAGGATACAGGGGTACAATGAGCAGTTCTTC | CASRIQGYNEQFF | TRBJ2-1 | TRBV12-3/TRBV12-4 | . | TRBD1
TGCAGCGTTGAAGTCTCGGACAGGGGGGTTGATGGCTACACCTTC | CSVEVSDRGVDGYTF | TRBJ1-2 | TRBV29-1 | . | TRBD1
TGTGCCAGCCGGCGATGGGGTGCTGAAGCTTTCTTT | CASRRWGAEAFF | TRBJ1-1 | TRBV28 | many | .
TGTGCCAGCAGCTCGGGACTAACTACCTACGAGCAGTACTTC | CASSSGLTTYEQYF | TRBJ2-7 | TRBV5-6 | few | TRBD2
TGCGCCAGCAGTGGGGATAAGCGGGGCCCCTACGAGCAGTACTTC | CASSGDKRGPYEQYF | TRBJ2-7 | TRBV10-1 | many | TRBD2
TGCAGTGCTAGAGTACAAGCGGGAGGGCCCGAGCAGTTCTTC | CSARVQAGGPEQFF | TRBJ2-1 | TRBV20-1 | few | TRBD2
TGTGCCAGTGGGGGGACGGTAACATCACCCCTCCACTTT | CASGGTVTSPLHF | TRBJ1-6 | TRBV19 | . | .
TGTGCCAGCAGTTTGACGTCCACCTCTGGAAACACCATATATTTT | CASSLTSTSGNTIYF | TRBJ1-3 | TRBV28 | few | .
TGTGCCTCTACCGGAGCGGGGAGGACGACAGATACGCAGTATTTT | CASTGAGRTTDTQYF | TRBJ2-3 | TRBV10-3 | many | TRBD2
TGTGCCAGCAGCTTAGACCTCCCTATCGCGCAGTATTTT | CASSLDLPIAQYF | TRBJ2-3 | TRBV7-9 | . | .
TGCAGTGCTAGAGGCACTAGCGGGACCAGAGACACCGGGGAGCTGTTTTTT | CSARGTSGTRDTGELFF | TRBJ2-2 | TRBV20-1 | few | TRBD2